The present TCR beta chain was sequenced within a study of neoadjuvant nivolumab and ipilimumab in lung cancer. As for this clone: Other DNA sequences of this sample code for an identical CDR3.

The table came from immunoSEQ multiplex PCR; TCRdb's copy has only in-frame clones and leaves some out. This repertoire shows fewer than 35,000 clones, approximately 92% found once; its top ten account for 2% to 2.5%. V lost 4 bases and J 1 base, leaving 8 bases between the germline ends. Per the germline V gene, CDR1 is SGHRS and CDR2 is YFSETQ. The CDR3 loop spans 13 amino acids. Source: peripheral blood, taken after neoadjuvant nivolumab, alone or with ipilimumab, at or shortly before surgery. V and J are TRBV5-1 and TRBJ1-1; unclear D gene. The sequence derives from an adult with non-small cell lung cancer. CDR3 in DNA: TGCGCCAGCAGCCCAGGACCGAACACTGAAGCTTTCTTT. It specifies CASSPGPNTEAFF.